The 20 T cell receptor beta chains listed next were all sequenced from one sample in a study of monozygotic twins with inflammatory bowel disease. TCRdb re-called the 5' RACE reads, yielding one record per CDR3 amino acid sequence without DNA. The sample data list fewer than 150,000 distinct CDR3 sequences. Sample: blood. The receptors were gathered from a human donor with ulcerative colitis or Crohn's disease, or a healthy co-twin of an affected twin (not recorded which).

The genes are TRBV7-3 and TRBJ1-1. CDR1 SGHTA and CDR2 FQGTGA come from the germline V gene. The CDR3 is 14 amino acids. The chain's CDR3 is CASSLAREGTEAFF.

V usage is TRBV5-1 and J usage is TRBJ1-5. CDR3 length: 16 residues. Germline V gene data show CDR1 as SGHRS and CDR2 as YFSETQ. The CDR3 sequence is CASSLLGLEGNQPQHF.

V is TRBV5-1 and J is TRBJ2-7. The CDR3 consists of 14 residues. Germline CDR1 is SGHRS and CDR2 is YFSETQ. This CDR3 is CASSGDRLPYEQYF.

The chain couples TRBV9 to TRBJ1-6. The CDR3 has 15 amino acids. Per germline, CDR1 SGDLS and CDR2 YYNGEE. The CDR3 protein is CASSLIGGFDSPLHF.

This sequence joins TRBV5-1 and TRBJ2-3; with no DNA, the TCRdb D assignment of TRBD1 cannot be verified. Germline CDR1 is SGHRS and CDR2 is YFSETQ. The CDR3 contains 16 residues. This chain's CDR3 is CASSLRRQSTTDTQYF.

The genes are TRBV28 and TRBJ1-4; TCRdb names TRBD1, which stays unverified in the absence of DNA. CDR3 length equals 13 residues. CDR1 and CDR2 from the germline V gene are MDHEN and SYDVKM. This CDR3 reads CASSADRAQKLFF.

The V and J genes are TRBV5-1 and TRBJ2-3; TCRdb returns TRBD1, unconfirmable since there is no DNA. The CDR3 covers 17 residues. CDR1 SGHRS and CDR2 YFSETQ come from the germline V gene. This chain's CDR3 is CASSFIGGGLGTDTQYF.

CDR3 protein: CASSWTGAEAFF. V gene TRBV3-1 combines with J gene TRBJ1-1; with no DNA, the TCRdb D assignment of TRBD1 cannot be verified. The CDR3 spans 12 residues. Germline V gene sequence: CDR1 LGHDT, CDR2 YNNKEL (reference sequence).

The CDR3 protein is CSAPRAQGSDTQYF. The V and J genes are TRBV20-1 and TRBJ2-3; TCRdb calls TRBD1, which cannot be checked without DNA. This CDR3 spans 14 amino acids. Germline assignment: CDR1 DFQATT and CDR2 SNEGSKA (reference sequence).

The rearrangement uses TRBV20-1 and TRBJ2-4; as DNA is missing, the TRBD1 call by TCRdb cannot be tested. Germline CDR1 DFQATT, CDR2 SNEGSKA (reference sequence). The CDR3 runs 12 residues. This CDR3 reads CSASRRENIQYF.

The CDR3 sequence: CASSYGRGRIPQHF. The V call is TRBV6-2 or TRBV6-3, the J call TRBJ1-5; TCRdb's D gene call, TRBD1, goes unchecked for lack of DNA. The CDR3 has 14 amino acids. CDR1 and CDR2 (germline): MNHEY, SVGEGT.

V is TRBV5-1 and J is TRBJ2-3. The CDR3 is 15 residues long. Germline V gene sequence: CDR1 SGHRS, CDR2 YFSETQ. The CDR3: CASSLVQRLTDTQYF.

V usage is TRBV7-2 and J usage is TRBJ1-1; TCRdb's D call, TRBD1, is unchecked because there is no DNA. The CDR3 is 13 amino acids. The germline V gene encodes CDR1 SGHTA and CDR2 FQGNSA. The CDR3 protein is CASSLRWDGEACF.

CDR3 in amino acids: CASSQDVDNEKLFF. The rearrangement uses TRBV12-3 or TRBV12-4 and TRBJ1-4. This CDR3 contains 14 residues.

V usage is TRBV20-1 and J usage is TRBJ1-2; the D call of TRBD1 rests on TCRdb alone, since no DNA is present to check it. The CDR3 sequence is 14 residues long. The germline CDR1 and CDR2 sequences are DFQATT and SNEGSKA (reference sequence). This chain's CDR3 is CSAQRRQGDYGYTF.

This chain uses TRBV5-1 with TRBJ2-1; absent DNA, TCRdb's TRBD2 call cannot be checked. Germline V CDR1 and CDR2: SGHRS, YFSETQ. The CDR3 is 21 amino acids. The CDR3 sequence: CASSFGRTSGSRRGSYNEQFF.

The rearrangement links TRBV7-6 to TRBJ2-1; TCRdb indicates TRBD2, and absent DNA this call remains unverified. Germline lookup yields CDR1 SGHVS and CDR2 FNYEAQ. The CDR3 has 13 amino acids. The CDR3 is CASSSGGAVEQFF.

The CDR3 loop reads CASSWGQGTGELFF. The rearrangement joins TRBV5-1 to TRBJ2-2; with no DNA, the TCRdb D assignment of TRBD1 cannot be verified. The length of the CDR3 is 14 residues. Germline CDR1 is SGHRS and CDR2 is YFSETQ.

J is TRBJ1-2 and V is TRBV20-1; without DNA, the TCRdb call of TRBD1 cannot be checked. The CDR3 covers 14 residues. CDR1 and CDR2 (germline): DFQATT, SNEGSKA (reference sequence). CDR3: CSAEIPGGNYGYTF.

The chain has TRBV28 and TRBJ1-2; TCRdb picks TRBD1, but there is no DNA to check that call. The CDR3 has 17 amino acids. Per germline, CDR1 MDHEN and CDR2 SYDVKM. The CDR3 protein is CASRPPGARLLNYGYTF.